The 15 T cell receptor beta chains listed next were all sequenced from one sample in a study of monozygotic twins with inflammatory bowel disease. One entry per CDR3 protein, without DNA, is what TCRdb gives after re-calling the 5' RACE reads. The sample is made up of around 140,000 distinct CDR3 sequences, and the top ten hold less than 2.5% of it. Material: blood. These receptors came from a human donor with ulcerative colitis or Crohn's disease, or a healthy co-twin of an affected twin (not recorded which).

The chain combines TRBV20-1 with TRBJ2-1; TCRdb reports TRBD1, a call that lacks DNA to check it against. Germline V gene data show CDR1 as DFQATT and CDR2 as SNEGSKA (reference sequence). The CDR3 covers 13 residues. The CDR3 here is CSARGGSYNEQFF.

V is TRBV7-9 and J is TRBJ2-1; the TCRdb call, TRBD1, lacks DNA for checking. The CDR3 has 16 residues. CDR1 SEHNR and CDR2 FQNEAQ come from the germline V gene (reference sequence). Here the CDR3 reads CASSLPGQFSYNEQFF. The complete variable domain, with remaining parts taken from reference TRBV7-9 and TRBJ2-1, reads DTGVSQNPRHKITKRGQNVTFRCDPISEHNRLYWYRQTLGQGPEFLTYFQNEAQLEKSRLLSDRFSAERPKGSFSTLEIQRTEQGDSAMYLCASSLPGQFSYNEQFFGPGTRLTVL.

The rearrangement joins TRBV5-1 to TRBJ2-1; no DNA is available, so the TRBD2 call from TCRdb remains unchecked. The CDR3 runs 14 residues. Germline CDR1 reads SGHRS; CDR2 reads YFSETQ. This CDR3 reads CASTRGGLYNEQFF.

J is TRBJ1-1 and V is TRBV18. Germline V CDR1 and CDR2: KGHSH, LQKENI. The CDR3 is made up of 15 amino acids. The CDR3 spells CASSPPGHASTEAFF. Complete variable domain (other parts from reference TRBV18 and TRBJ1-1): NAGVMQNPRHLVRRRGQEARLRCSPMKGHSHVYWYRQLPEEGLKFMVYLQKENIIDESGMPKERFSAEFPKEGPSILRIQQVVRGDSAAYFCASSPPGHASTEAFFGQGTRLTVV.

The chain combines TRBV29-1 with TRBJ1-2. CDR1 and CDR2 from the germline V gene are SQVTM and ANQGSEA. The CDR3 has 14 amino acids. Here the CDR3 reads CSVAWPISNYGYTF.

The CDR3 sequence: CSARDRTGQETQYF. This sequence joins TRBV20-1 and TRBJ2-5; the D call of TRBD2 rests on TCRdb alone, since no DNA is present to check it. The CDR3 contains 14 residues. Germline CDR1 and CDR2: DFQATT and SNEGSKA (reference sequence).

The CDR3 sequence is CASSYREGTEAFF. This sequence joins TRBV12-3 or TRBV12-4 and TRBJ1-1. The CDR3 covers 13 residues.

The V call is TRBV5-5, the J call TRBJ1-4; TCRdb's assignment of TRBD1 cannot be checked, as there is no DNA. Germline CDR1 is SGHKS and CDR2 is YYEKEE (reference sequence). The CDR3 loop spans 16 amino acids. This CDR3 is CASSQGQPRTNEKLFF.

The rearrangement joins TRBV4-3 to TRBJ1-2. The CDR3 is 13 residues long. The germline V gene has CDR1 LGHNA and CDR2 YSLEER. CDR3 in amino acids: CASSQGGPWGYTF.

This chain uses TRBV4-1 with TRBJ2-7; the D gene TCRdb calls, TRBD1, cannot be checked with no DNA. Germline V gene sequence: CDR1 MGHRA, CDR2 YSYEKL. The CDR3 is 21 residues long. The CDR3 protein is CASSQESLRGVRLGGSYEQYF.

The chain is built from TRBV10-3 and TRBJ2-1; checking the TCRdb D call of TRBD1 is not possible without DNA. This CDR3 is 17 amino acids long. The germline gives CDR1 ENHRY, CDR2 SYGVKD. CDR3 in amino acids: CAISADGGTGPLNEQFF.

This sequence joins TRBV9 and TRBJ2-1; TCRdb picks TRBD1, but there is no DNA to check that call. Per the germline V gene, CDR1 is SGDLS and CDR2 is YYNGEE. The CDR3 is 14 amino acids. CDR3 sequence reads: CASSVVPGGSEQFF.

This sequence joins TRBV6-1 and TRBJ1-5; the TCRdb call, TRBD1, lacks DNA for checking. Germline CDR1 MNHNS, CDR2 SASEGT. CDR3 length: 14 residues. The chain's CDR3 is CASSPLGANQPQHF.

The chain is built from TRBV6-2 or TRBV6-3 and TRBJ2-1; TCRdb selects TRBD2, and the lack of DNA leaves this call unchecked. CDR3 size: 15 residues. Germline CDR1 MNHEY, CDR2 SVGEGT. The chain's CDR3 is CASSLVGLAINEQFF.

CDR3: CASIQGGSGANVLTF. The V call is TRBV19, the J call TRBJ2-6. CDR3 length equals 15 residues. CDR1 and CDR2 from the germline V gene are LNHDA and SQIVND (reference sequence).